Ten or more counts support the clone carrying this T cell receptor (beta chain). The antigen is not known. CDR3 length: 16 residues. Trimming at V came to 5 bases and at J to 3 bases, leaving 10 bases not matched to a gene. In germline, CDR1 is GTSNPN, CDR2 SVGIG (reference sequence). This sample is drawn from a study of T cells in Graves' hyperthyroidism and ophthalmopathy. General study points: Before onset, ophthalmopathy was predicted by the model a median roughly six months earlier.

Diagnosis of hyperthyroidism was new in patients aged 18 to 65, and its duration was under 2 months. Researchers amplified the TCR beta CDR3 regions from RNA transcripts. HTBI primers were employed in a first-round RT-PCR of the TCR CDR3. TCRdb independently ran MiXCR on the multiplex PCR reads; one entry per CDR3 protein. The sample carries about 740,000 distinct CDR3 sequences, approximately 15% recorded once. The receptor was isolated from a woman between 18 and 30 years old with Graves' hyperthyroidism. The V gene is TRBV30, the J gene TRBJ2-1; 10 nucleotides align to TRBD2. Source material: blood. CDR3 protein: CAWGFGASGSYNEQFF. In nucleotides, the CDR3 is TGTGCCTGGGGGTTTGGTGCTAGCGGGAGCTACAATGAGCAGTTCTTC.